This T cell receptor beta chain was retrieved from a study of cytomegalovirus exposure and HLA in healthy donors. The primer mix had 60 Vbeta and 13 Jbeta primers. Clones were read by immunoSEQ multiplex PCR, and TCRdb kept only the in-frame ones, dropping some. The sample has 150,000 to 200,000 clones, 65% to 80% seen once. Points from the study as a whole: There were reportedly fewer N-insertions in an Asian-associated ancestry cluster than the approximately 700-donor mean, in a later analysis. It was only CMV serostatus that was available as immune exposure information.

With regard to this clone: The antigen remains undetermined.

CDR3 length: 18 amino acids. The V gene's germline CDR1 is LNHDA and CDR2 SQIVND (reference sequence). After removal of 1 base from V and 4 bases from J, the junction contained 10 bases not matched to a gene. The chain couples TRBV19 to TRBJ2-1, with TRBD2 matching 10 bases. The TCR sequence derives from a woman in her forties in good health and CMV-seronegative. The material sequenced was PBMCs. The CDR3 protein is CASSIVKGSGRGYNEQFF. The CDR3 coding sequence is TGTGCCAGTAGTATAGTAAAAGGGAGCGGGAGGGGATACAATGAGCAGTTCTTC.